The 8 T cell receptor beta chains below come from one sample, sequenced in a study of blood T cell repertoires in COVID-19. Assay: immunoSEQ multiplex PCR; the TCRdb copy retains only in-frame clones and omits some. Of about 200,000 clones listed, 86% were seen once; the top ten hold about 4%. Sample: PBMCs or T cells enriched from blood (not recorded which). These receptors all come from a woman aged 25-40 years who had been exposed to COVID-19.

The J gene is TRBJ2-3, the V gene TRBV5-1; weak D call: TRBD1 (5 bases). The CDR3 is made up of 14 amino acids. CDR1 and CDR2 (germline): SGHRS, YFSETQ. The V end lost 7 bases, the J end lost 0 bases, and 12 bases lay between the germline ends. The CDR3 here is CASYRGSSTDTQYF. The CDR3 bases are TGCGCCAGCTATAGGGGATCTAGCACAGATACGCAGTATTTT.

This chain connects TRBV28 to TRBJ2-2; D perhaps matches TRBD1 (5 bases). The V end lost 5 bases, the J end lost 4 bases, and 8 bases lay between the germline ends. In germline, CDR1 is MDHEN, CDR2 SYDVKM. The CDR3 contains 13 residues. DNA of the CDR3: TGTGCCAGCAGTATCACAGGCACCGGGGAGCTGTTTTTT. Translated, it gives CASSITGTGELFF.

V is TRBV5-1 and J is TRBJ2-1; the match to TRBD1 covers 11 bases. CDR1 is SGHRS and CDR2 is YFSETQ in the germline V gene. After removal of 1 base from V and 8 bases from J, the junction contained 8 bases not matched to a gene. CDR3 length: 16 residues. The DNA of the CDR3 is TGCGCCAGCAGCTTGAGTGTCGGACAGGGGGCCTATGAGCAGTTCTTC. Translation gives CASSLSVGQGAYEQFF.

This clone came up once. This chain joins TRBV9 and TRBJ2-1; 8 positions agree with TRBD1. There are 15 residues in the CDR3. Germline CDR1 SGDLS, CDR2 YYNGEE. Trimming cost V 4 bases and J 6 bases; bases outside gene matches: 9. This chain's CDR3 is CASSRSGQATNEQFF. The CDR3 nucleotides are TGTGCCAGCAGCCGCTCGGGACAGGCCACCAATGAGCAGTTCTTC.

This CDR3 reads CASSYDRGQWAYEQYF. The CDR3 DNA sequence: TGTGCCAGCAGTTACGACAGGGGACAATGGGCCTACGAGCAGTACTTC. The gene calls are TRBV6-2 or TRBV6-3 and TRBJ2-7, with 8 nucleotides matching TRBD1. With V trimmed by 2 bases and J by 2 bases, 8 bases remained unmatched. CDR3 size: 16 residues. Germline-derived CDR1 and CDR2 are MNHEY and SVGEGT.

The rearrangement joins TRBV11-2 to TRBJ2-3, with 12 bases identical to TRBD2. The CDR3 runs to 19 residues. V trimming: 6 bases; J trimming: 1 base; junction bases outside the gene matches: 14. Germline V gives CDR1 SGHAT, CDR2 FQNNGV. As DNA, the CDR3 is TGTGCCAGCAGTGTAAGGTTTCTAGCGGGGGGGCCGGGCACAGATACGCAGTATTTT. It encodes CASSVRFLAGGPGTDTQYF.

The genes are TRBV3-1 (or the pseudogene TRBV3-2) and TRBJ1-2; D ambiguous. Deletions cut 0 bases from V and 4 bases from J, with 6 bases between. From germline, CDR1 is LGHDT and CDR2 YNNKEL (reference sequence). This CDR3 has 13 amino acids. The CDR3, as DNA: TGTGCCAGCAGCCAAGAAGGAGGCTATGGCTACACCTTC. Its translation is CASSQEGGYGYTF.

In its sample, this clone was seen once. A read error may be the cause here, since a much bigger clone is one base away. This sample includes further DNA sequences coding for the same CDR3. The chain couples TRBV5-1 to TRBJ2-7, with 7 nucleotides matching TRBD1. The length of the CDR3 is 13 residues. Germline V lookup: CDR1 SGHRS, CDR2 YFSETQ. Trimming cost V 3 bases and J 1 base; bases outside gene matches: 1. The CDR3 DNA sequence: TGCGCCAGCAGCTGGACAGGATCCTACGAGCAGTACTTC. Its translation: CASSWTGSYEQYF.